These 30 T cell receptor beta chains came from one sample sequenced in a study of blood T cell repertoires in COVID-19. Data came from immunoSEQ multiplex PCR; TCRdb stores just in-frame clones and leaves some out. This table holds more than 200,000 clones, around 83% found once. Input material: peripheral blood. The receptors come from a woman in her forties or fifties with COVID-19, enrolled during active disease.

This chain links TRBV19 with TRBJ1-5; a weak D match, TRBD1 (6 bases). This CDR3 contains 15 residues. The germline V and J ends were trimmed by 6 bases and 0 bases, with 12 bases remaining between them. Germline V gene data show CDR1 as LNHDA and CDR2 as SQIVND (reference sequence). CDR3 sequence (DNA): TGTGCCAGTAGGATACAGGGAGGTAGCAATCAGCCCCAGCATTTT. As protein: CASRIQGGSNQPQHF.

This chain connects TRBV7-9 to TRBJ2-7; 8 positions agree with TRBD1. Germline V lookup: CDR1 SEHNR, CDR2 FQNEAQ (reference sequence). There are 14 residues in the CDR3. V lost 3 bases to trimming and J lost 3 bases; unmatched junction nucleotides: 4. The CDR3 spells CASSFGQGDYEQYF. DNA for the CDR3: TGTGCCAGCAGCTTTGGACAGGGAGACTACGAGCAGTACTTC.

The chain employs TRBV28 and TRBJ1-2, with D perhaps matching TRBD1 (5 bases). Between the trimmed V and J ends, which lost 4 bases and 4 bases, there was a span of 13 bases. The CDR3 sequence is 14 residues long. Germline-derived CDR1 and CDR2 are MDHEN and SYDVKM. The CDR3 DNA follows: TGTGCCAGCAGTTCGCGGGGAAGGGGCTATGGCTACACCTTC. It yields the protein CASSSRGRGYGYTF.

The V gene is TRBV12-5, the J gene TRBJ1-2; no firm D call. This CDR3 is 16 amino acids long. The V gene's germline CDR1 is LGHNT and CDR2 FRNRAP. Deletions cut 6 bases from V and 0 bases from J, with 17 bases between. The CDR3 DNA reads as TGTGCTAGTGGGGAGAGTGCAGCTTCTCCTAACTATGGCTACACCTTC. As protein: CASGESAASPNYGYTF.

The chain carries TRBV7-3 and TRBJ2-3, with 8 positions matching TRBD2. The ends lost 6 bases at V and 5 bases at J; junction bases unmatched: 4. Germline CDR1 SGHTA, CDR2 FQGTGA. The CDR3 sequence is 13 residues long. CDR3 bases: TGTGCCAGCAGTGAGCGGGGGATAGATACGCAGTATTTT. Protein product: CASSERGIDTQYF.

This clone came up a few times. The V gene is TRBV25-1, the J gene TRBJ1-1; the D is unclear. The CDR3 covers 11 residues. Germline V lookup: CDR1 MGHDK, CDR2 SYGVNS. Trimming left V 5 bases short and J 5 bases short, with 6 bases between. The CDR3: CASSTGTEAFF. The DNA of the CDR3 is TGTGCCAGCAGTACGGGTACTGAAGCTTTCTTT.

The rearrangement links TRBV19 to TRBJ1-6; TRBD1 might be the D (5 bases). Trimming stripped 6 bases from V and 6 bases from J, with 15 bases between. CDR1 and CDR2 (germline): LNHDA, SQIVND (reference sequence). This CDR3 has 15 amino acids. The DNA for the CDR3 is TGTGCCAGTAGCCTCGGGGGACCTATTAATTCACCCCTCCACTTT. Its translation is CASSLGGPINSPLHF. Full variable domain (missing parts from reference TRBV19 and TRBJ1-6): DGGITQSPKYLFRKEGQNVTLSCEQNLNHDAMYWYRQDPGQGLRLIYYSQIVNDFQKGDIAEGYSVSREKKESFPLTVTSAQKNPTAFYLCASSLGGPINSPLHFGNGTRLTVT.

To note about this clone: The same CDR3 can be traced to other DNA sequences in this sample. The chain has TRBV11-3 and TRBJ1-6; TRBD1 might be the D (6 bases). There are 14 residues in the CDR3. The V and J ends lost 5 bases and 7 bases respectively, with 12 bases between them. Germline assignment: CDR1 SGHNT and CDR2 YENEEA. This CDR3 is CASSPGQPNSPLHF. CDR3 sequence (DNA): TGTGCCAGCAGCCCCGGACAGCCGAATTCACCCCTCCACTTT.

The rearrangement joins TRBV6-5 to TRBJ1-2, with D possibly TRBD1 on 5 matching bases. CDR1 is MNHEY, CDR2 SVGAGI, per germline. Trimming took 6 bases from V and 3 from J, leaving 11 bases between them. This CDR3 is built from 13 residues. CDR3 nucleotides: TGTGCCAGCAGAGAGCAGGGTGACTATGGCTACACCTTC. It translates to CASREQGDYGYTF.

This clone has a handful of counts. The V gene is TRBV1, the J gene TRBJ2-3; the table's TRBD2 call for D was not verified on the DNA. TRBV1 is described as a pseudogene. The CDR3 is made up of 19 amino acids. CDR3 in DNA: TGCACCAGCAGCCAAGATTACCTAGCGGGTCACCGACACACAGATACGCAGTATTTT. This gives the protein CTSSQDYLAGHRHTDTQYF.

The genes are TRBV7-2 and TRBJ2-1; TRBD1 might be the D (7 bases). Between the trimmed V and J ends, which lost 3 bases and 3 bases, there was a span of 15 bases. The germline CDR1 and CDR2 sequences are SGHTA and FQGNSA. CDR3 size: 16 residues. The CDR3 region is CASSFQGGSGYNEQFF. The CDR3 region has the DNA TGTGCCAGCAGCTTCCAGGGGGGAAGCGGCTACAATGAGCAGTTCTTC.

The CDR3 loop is CASSLGQQYEQYV. The CDR3 DNA sequence: TGTGCCAGCAGCTTGGGACAGCAATACGAGCAGTACGTC. J is TRBJ2-7 and V is TRBV5-5; possible D gene TRBD1, 5 bases. The V end was cut by 0 bases, the J end by 4 bases, with 8 bases between. The CDR3 covers 13 residues. The V gene's germline CDR1 is SGHKS and CDR2 YYEKEE (reference sequence).

The chain uses TRBV2 and TRBJ1-5, with no clear D. The CDR3 covers 11 residues. Germline lookup yields CDR1 SNHLY and CDR2 FYNNEI. The ends were cut back, 5 bases at V and 4 bases at J, with 3 bases in the middle. The CDR3 DNA sequence: TGTGCCAGCAGTTCAAATCAGCCCCAGCATTTT. Translating it yields CASSSNQPQHF. Supplemented by reference TRBV2 and TRBJ1-5, the full variable domain reads EPEVTQTPSHQVTQMGQEVILRCVPISNHLYFYWYRQILGQKVEFLVSFYNNEISEKSEIFDDQFSVERPDGSNFTLKIRSTKLEDSAMYFCASSSNQPQHFGDGTRLSIL.

V and J are TRBV12-3 or TRBV12-4 and TRBJ1-1; D call uncertain. The V and J ends lost 3 bases and 7 bases respectively, with 6 bases between them. CDR3 length equals 11 residues. The CDR3 DNA is TGTGCCAGCAGTTTCGGGGTTGAAGCTTTCTTT. Residues: CASSFGVEAFF.

This chain connects TRBV6-2 or TRBV6-3 to TRBJ2-1; 9 nucleotides match TRBD2. In germline, CDR1 is MNHEY, CDR2 SVGEGT. V shed 5 bases and J 0 bases; nucleotides not matched to a gene: 5. The CDR3 totals 16 residues. The CDR3 region has the DNA TGTGCCAGCAGTCCCAGGACTAGCGTCTCCTACAATGAGCAGTTCTTC. Protein product: CASSPRTSVSYNEQFF.

The chain recombines TRBV3-1 (or the pseudogene TRBV3-2) with TRBJ2-3; the match to TRBD2 covers 12 bases. J lost 7 bases, V lost 4 bases, and 6 bases had no gene match. CDR1 LGHDT and CDR2 YNNKEL come from the germline V gene (reference sequence). The CDR3 consists of 15 residues. The CDR3 loop is CASSLASGGANTQYF. In DNA, the CDR3 is TGTGCCAGCAGCCTAGCTAGCGGGGGGGCAAATACGCAGTATTTT.

The chain has TRBV2 and TRBJ1-5; a weak D match, TRBD1 (5 bases). CDR1 is SNHLY, CDR2 FYNNEI, per germline. This CDR3 contains 14 residues. Trimming pared 0 bases from V and 5 bases from J, leaving 8 bases between. CDR3 sequence: CASSEARGYQPQHF. The CDR3 nucleotides are TGTGCCAGCAGTGAAGCTCGGGGGTATCAGCCCCAGCATTTT.

In the case of this clone: Different DNA sequences within this sample yield the same CDR3. V usage is TRBV6-5 and J usage is TRBJ2-7, with D possibly matching TRBD1 (6 bases). The CDR3 covers 14 residues. The germline gives CDR1 MNHEY, CDR2 SVGAGI. The V end was cut by 0 bases, the J end by 1 base, with 7 bases between. The CDR3 nucleotides are TGTGCCAGCAGTTACTCGAGGGGGTCCTACGAGCAGTACTTC. This codes for CASSYSRGSYEQYF.

The chain recombines TRBV19 with TRBJ1-5; a weak D match, TRBD1 (6 bases). Germline V CDR1 and CDR2: LNHDA, SQIVND (reference sequence). Trimming removed 7 bases at V and 7 bases at J, with 14 bases between. CDR3 length: 13 residues. The CDR3, as DNA: TGTGCCAGTACCAGGGGACCGCGGCAGCCCCAGCATTTT. This gives the protein CASTRGPRQPQHF.

The rearrangement joins TRBV27 to TRBJ2-5; TRBD2 might be the D (5 bases). Germline CDR1 MNHEY, CDR2 SMNVEV (reference sequence). V was cut by 2 bases and J by 4 bases, with 17 bases left in between. The CDR3 has 16 residues. CDR3 sequence (DNA): TGTGCCAGCAGTTTACGGGGAAGGGAGCTACGAGAGACCCAGTACTTC. Its translation is CASSLRGRELRETQYF.

The V and J genes are TRBV19 and TRBJ2-1, with D possibly TRBD1 on 6 matching bases. Germline lookup yields CDR1 LNHDA and CDR2 SQIVND (reference sequence). The germline V and J ends were trimmed by 6 bases and 12 bases, with 12 bases remaining between them. This CDR3 comprises 11 residues. DNA for the CDR3: TGTGCCAGTAGCGACCCCAGGGGGCAGTTCTTC. Amino acid sequence: CASSDPRGQFF.

Only a few counts were recorded for this clone. This chain connects TRBV5-6 to TRBJ1-1, with D possibly TRBD1 on 5 matching bases. Germline assignment: CDR1 SGHDT and CDR2 YYEEEE. The V end was cut by 4 bases, the J end by 10 bases, with 14 bases between. There are 12 residues in the CDR3. The CDR3: CASSREGLGAFF. Written as DNA, the CDR3 is TGTGCCAGCAGCCGGGAGGGGCTGGGAGCTTTCTTT.

This clone was recorded only once. This chain links TRBV19 with TRBJ1-2; a possible D gene is TRBD1 (5 bases). The CDR3 has 10 residues. The germline gives CDR1 LNHDA, CDR2 SQIVND (reference sequence). V was pared by 9 bases and J by 4 bases, with 6 bases between. CDR3 region: CARGAYGYTF. CDR3 bases: TGTGCCAGAGGGGCCTATGGCTACACCTTC.

V and J are TRBV6-1 and TRBJ2-7; weak D call: TRBD2 (7 bases). The length of the CDR3 is 16 residues. The germline V gene has CDR1 MNHNS and CDR2 SASEGT. The V end lost 0 bases, the J end lost 6 bases, and 18 bases lay between the germline ends. The chain's CDR3 is CASSEASPGGLVEQYF. The CDR3 DNA reads TGTGCCAGCAGTGAAGCGTCCCCGGGGGGCCTAGTCGAGCAGTACTTC.

This chain joins TRBV19 and TRBJ1-6, with unresolved D. From germline, CDR1 is LNHDA and CDR2 SQIVND (reference sequence). The length of the CDR3 is 13 residues. Between the trimmed V and J ends, which lost 11 bases and 8 bases, there was a span of 16 bases. CDR3 protein: CAASDILDSPLHF. CDR3 in DNA: TGTGCCGCCTCAGACATACTGGATTCACCCCTCCACTTT.

This chain links TRBV19 with TRBJ2-2; TRBD2 aligns across 10 bases. Looked up from germline, CDR1 is LNHDA and CDR2 is SQIVND (reference sequence). Trimming removed 3 bases from V and 4 bases from J; junction bases left unmatched: 5. CDR3 length: 16 amino acids. CDR3 bases: TGTGCCAGTAGTATTCTAGCGGGGGTAGTCACCGGGGAGCTGTTTTTT. Translating it yields CASSILAGVVTGELFF.

The chain couples TRBV5-6 to TRBJ1-5; 8 nucleotides line up with TRBD1. V shed 3 bases, J shed 6 bases, and the junction held 14 bases outside the gene matches. The germline V gene encodes CDR1 SGHDT and CDR2 YYEEEE. CDR3 length: 17 amino acids. CDR3 sequence (DNA): TGTGCCAGCAGCTCCCGGACAGGGATCAGTGGCTTTCAGCCCCAGCATTTT. Translated: CASSSRTGISGFQPQHF.

Only one count was recorded for this clone. The chain has TRBV30 and TRBJ2-3; a weak D match, TRBD1 (6 bases). Trimming removed 2 bases from V and 0 bases from J, with 9 bases in between. This CDR3 is built from 14 residues. The germline V gene encodes CDR1 GTSNPN and CDR2 SVGIG (reference sequence). The CDR3 region has the DNA TGTGCCTGGAGTACAGGGCAAAGCACAGATACGCAGTATTTT. It translates to CAWSTGQSTDTQYF.

The V call is TRBV10-3, the J call TRBJ2-5, with D unresolved. The CDR3 extends over 15 amino acids. Deletions cut 3 bases from V and 4 bases from J, with 15 bases between. Germline V gene lookup returns CDR1 ENHRY and CDR2 SYGVKD. The CDR3 DNA sequence: TGTGCCATCAGTGAATCTTCTAGAGGCGGAGAGACCCAGTACTTC. As protein: CAISESSRGGETQYF.

With respect to this clone: One end of the junction varies from germline; a read error may be responsible. The rearrangement links TRBV2 to TRBJ2-5, with 7 bases that match TRBD1. The germline V gene encodes CDR1 SNHLY and CDR2 FYNNEI. CDR3 length equals 14 residues. CDR3 protein: CASSEDRAGKTQYF. The CDR3 nucleotides are TGTGCCAGCAGCGAAGACAGGGCAGGAAAGACCCAGTACTTC.